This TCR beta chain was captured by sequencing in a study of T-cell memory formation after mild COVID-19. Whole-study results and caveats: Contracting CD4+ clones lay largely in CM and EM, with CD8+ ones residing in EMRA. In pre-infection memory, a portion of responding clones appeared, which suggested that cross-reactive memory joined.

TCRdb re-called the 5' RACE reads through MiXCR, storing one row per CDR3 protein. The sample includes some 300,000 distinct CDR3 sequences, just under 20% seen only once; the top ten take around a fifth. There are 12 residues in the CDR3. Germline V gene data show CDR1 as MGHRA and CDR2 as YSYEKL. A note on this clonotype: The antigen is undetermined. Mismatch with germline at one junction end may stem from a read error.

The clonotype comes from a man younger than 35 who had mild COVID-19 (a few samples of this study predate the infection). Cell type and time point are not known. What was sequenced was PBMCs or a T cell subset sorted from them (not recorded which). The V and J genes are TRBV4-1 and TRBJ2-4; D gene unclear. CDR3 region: CASSQEPNIQYF. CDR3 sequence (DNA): TGCGCCAGCAGTCAAGAACCCAACATTCAGTACTTC.